The rows below give T cell receptor beta chains drawn from one sample of a study of prognosis after radiotherapy for stage I lung cancer. One entry per CDR3 protein results from TCRdb running MiXCR on the multiplex PCR reads. The profile shows approximately 51,000 distinct CDR3 sequences, roughly 36% of them singletons. The sample in question was PBMCs, obtained before or after stereotactic body radiation therapy (not recorded which). Source of these receptors: a donor of 50 years or more with non-small cell lung cancer. Each CDR3 is given with its conserved first and last residue. Each record gives: D gene, V gene, clone size, J gene, CDR3 protein, CDR3 DNA. The D gene is left open where the match is weak. Size is omitted from some rows. Given values are once, few, many or a class for expanded clones.

>TRBD1|TRBV7-2|once|TRBJ2-1
CASMDRATYNEQFF
TGTGCCAGCATGGACAGGGCTACCTACAATGAGCAGTTCTTC
>.|TRBV19|many|TRBJ1-2
CASRVRQADGYTF
TGTGCCAGTAGGGTGAGACAGGCTGATGGCTACACCTTC
>.|TRBV12-3/TRBV12-4|once|TRBJ1-2
CASRRNRANHGYTF
TGTGCCAGCAGACGAAACAGGGCGAACCATGGCTACACCTTC
>.|TRBV19|many|TRBJ1-5
CASSIKSLVSNQPQHF
TGTGCCAGTAGTATAAAGTCCCTTGTAAGCAATCAGCCCCAGCATTTT
>.|TRBV30|.|TRBJ1-2
CACIRPGVNYGYTF
TGTGCCTGTATCCGGCCAGGGGTTAACTATGGCTACACCTTC
>.|TRBV7-3|many|TRBJ2-3
CASSLKGGSTDTQYF
TGTGCCAGCAGCTTAAAGGGTGGGAGTACAGATACGCAGTATTTT
>TRBD1|TRBV5-1|many|TRBJ2-7
CTSSFGQGEQYF
TGCACCAGCAGCTTCGGACAGGGGGAGCAGTACTTC
>.|TRBV27|many|TRBJ2-1
CASSAQRPPYNEQFF
TGTGCCAGCAGCGCGCAGCGGCCCCCCTACAATGAGCAGTTCTTC
>.|TRBV5-1|many|TRBJ2-2
CASSFSVLNTGELFF
TGCGCCAGCAGCTTCTCCGTTTTGAACACCGGGGAGCTGTTTTTT
>TRBD1|TRBV7-7|many|TRBJ1-4
CASSPGTGRGEKLFF
TGTGCTAGCAGCCCCGGGACAGGGAGGGGTGAAAAACTGTTTTTT